Listed below are T cell receptor beta chains from one sample, sequenced in a study of T cell responses to AZD1222 COVID-19 vaccine. Clones were sequenced by immunoSEQ multiplex PCR, and TCRdb holds only the in-frame ones, with some missing. Of 150,000 to 180,000 clones in the sample, less than 90% were seen once. The source material was peripheral blood, sampled on day 0 of AZD1222 vaccination. The receptors here all came from an adult in good health. The CDR3 runs from the conserved cysteine through the conserved F or W. D genes are given only for firm matches. Clone size is shown for a subset of rows, as once, few, many or a class of expanded clone.

d_call clone_size j_call v_call cdr3_nt cdr3_aa
- - TRBJ1-3 TRBV4-3 TGCGCCAGCAGCCAAGATAAAGGGCTAAACACCATATATTTT CASSQDKGLNTIYF
- - TRBJ1-1 TRBV3-1/TRBV3-2 TGTGCCAGCAGCCAAGATATACGGGACACTGAAGCTTTCTTT CASSQDIRDTEAFF
- - TRBJ2-5 TRBV19 TGTGCCAGTAGTATCGTCGGAGTCAAAGAGACCCAGTACTTC CASSIVGVKETQYF
- - TRBJ1-2 TRBV12-5 TGTGCTAGTGGTTTGGTATCAGGGTATAATGGCTACACCTTC CASGLVSGYNGYTF
TRBD2 once TRBJ2-7 TRBV7-2 TGTGCCAGCAGCTTATCGGCTAGCGGGGAATTCTACGAGCAGTACTTC CASSLSASGEFYEQYF
- - TRBJ1-1 TRBV13 TGTGCCAGCAGCCCCCGGGGCGGACAGAACACTGAAGCTTTCTTT CASSPRGGQNTEAFF
- - TRBJ2-7 TRBV4-2 TGTGCCAGCAGCCAAGAGTGGCTTGCTGCGCCCCGCGAGCAGTACTTC CASSQEWLAAPREQYF
- - TRBJ1-3 TRBV9 TGTGCCAGCAGCGAGGAACCTGGAAACACCATATATTTT CASSEEPGNTIYF
- - TRBJ2-7 TRBV7-2 TGTGCCAGCAGCCCCGCGGACCTGTTAATCTACGAGCAGTACTTC CASSPADLLIYEQYF
- - TRBJ2-7 TRBV5-1 TGCGCCAGCAGCCTTGACAGGTACGAGCAGTACTTC CASSLDRYEQYF
- - TRBJ1-2 TRBV4-1 TGCGCCAGCAGCCAAGGGTGGAGGGTCACTAACTATGGCTACACCTTC CASSQGWRVTNYGYTF
- - TRBJ2-5 TRBV7-9 TGTGCCAGCAGCGTCCTCCAAGAGACCCAGTACTTC CASSVLQETQYF
- - TRBJ1-2 TRBV20-1 TGCAGTGCTAGCGGGACGAATGGCTACACCTTC CSASGTNGYTF
- - TRBJ2-5 TRBV7-7 TGTGCTAGCAGCGCCGGACTCCTGGGGGAGACCCAGTACTTC CASSAGLLGETQYF
- - TRBJ1-1 TRBV10-3 TGTGCCATCAAGGGGCAGGGAGAGACTGAAGCTTTCTTT CAIKGQGETEAFF
TRBD1 - TRBJ1-6 TRBV2 TGTGCCAGCAGTTGGGACAGAAGCTCCTATAATTCACCCCTCCACTTT CASSWDRSSYNSPLHF
TRBD1 once TRBJ2-7 TRBV5-4 TGTGCCAGCAGCGCGGGACAGGGGGCCACCTACGAGCAGTACTTC CASSAGQGATYEQYF
TRBD1 few TRBJ1-1 TRBV18 TGTGCCAGCTTACAGGGGATTCCGAACACTGAAGCTTTCTTT CASLQGIPNTEAFF
- - TRBJ1-5 TRBV19 TGTGCCAGTAGTATCTCGGGCGATCAGCCCCAGCATTTT CASSISGDQPQHF
- - TRBJ2-7 TRBV27 TGTGCCAGCAGTTTATACGACAGCTCGGACGAGCAGTACTTC CASSLYDSSDEQYF
- - TRBJ1-1 TRBV7-6 TGTGCCAGCAGCTCCGGGGTGTTGAACACTGAAGCTTTCTTT CASSSGVLNTEAFF
TRBD1 once TRBJ2-1 TRBV2 TGTGCCAGCAGCGTGACAGGGGGCGCTGGGCACAATGAGCAGTTCTTC CASSVTGGAGHNEQFF
- - TRBJ2-7 TRBV5-4 TGTGCCAGCAGCTTGGAAAAGGGACGATTCTACGAGCAGTACTTC CASSLEKGRFYEQYF
- - TRBJ2-1 TRBV11-2 TGTGCCAGCAGCCAGGTGTTAGCCCTCTTTTTTGAGCAGTTCTTC CASSQVLALFFEQFF
- - TRBJ1-2 TRBV6-5 TGTGCCAGCAGCGGTACAGGAGTTGACGGCTACACCTTC CASSGTGVDGYTF
TRBD1 - TRBJ2-7 TRBV18 TGTGCCAGCTCACCAACAGGGGTCTACGAGCAGTACTTC CASSPTGVYEQYF
TRBD1 - TRBJ1-1 TRBV5-1 TGCGCCAGCAGCTTGGATGGCGACAGGGGGCGGAAAGCTTTCTTT CASSLDGDRGRKAFF